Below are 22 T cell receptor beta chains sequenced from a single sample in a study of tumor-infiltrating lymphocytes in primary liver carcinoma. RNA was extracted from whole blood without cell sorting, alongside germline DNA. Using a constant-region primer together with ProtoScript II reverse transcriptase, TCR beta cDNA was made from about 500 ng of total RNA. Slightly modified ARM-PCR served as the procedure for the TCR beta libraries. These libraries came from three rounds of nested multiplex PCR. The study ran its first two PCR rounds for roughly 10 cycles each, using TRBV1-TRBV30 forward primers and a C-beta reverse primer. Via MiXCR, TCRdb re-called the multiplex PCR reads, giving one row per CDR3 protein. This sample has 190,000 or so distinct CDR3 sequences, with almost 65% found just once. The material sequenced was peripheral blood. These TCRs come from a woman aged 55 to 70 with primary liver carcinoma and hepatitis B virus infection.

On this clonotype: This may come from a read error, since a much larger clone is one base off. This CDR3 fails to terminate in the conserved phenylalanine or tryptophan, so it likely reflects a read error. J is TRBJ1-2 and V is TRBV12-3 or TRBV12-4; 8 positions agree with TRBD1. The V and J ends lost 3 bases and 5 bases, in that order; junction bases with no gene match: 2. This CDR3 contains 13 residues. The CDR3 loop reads CASSFWTGYGYTY. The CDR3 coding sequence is TGTGCCAGCAGTTTTTGGACAGGGTATGGCTACACCTAC.

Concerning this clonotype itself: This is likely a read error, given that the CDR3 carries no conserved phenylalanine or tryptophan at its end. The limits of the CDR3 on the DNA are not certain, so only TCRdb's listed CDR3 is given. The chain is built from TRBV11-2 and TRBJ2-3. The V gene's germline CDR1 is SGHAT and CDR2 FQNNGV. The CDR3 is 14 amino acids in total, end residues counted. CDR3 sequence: CASRPWTSTDTQYS.

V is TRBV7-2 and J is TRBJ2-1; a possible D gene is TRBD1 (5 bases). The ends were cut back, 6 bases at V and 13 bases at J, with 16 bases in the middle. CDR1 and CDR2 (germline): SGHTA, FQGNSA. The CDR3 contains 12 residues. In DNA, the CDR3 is TGTGCCAGCAGTTTAAGGGGCGATTCCCAGTTCTTC. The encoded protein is CASSLRGDSQFF.

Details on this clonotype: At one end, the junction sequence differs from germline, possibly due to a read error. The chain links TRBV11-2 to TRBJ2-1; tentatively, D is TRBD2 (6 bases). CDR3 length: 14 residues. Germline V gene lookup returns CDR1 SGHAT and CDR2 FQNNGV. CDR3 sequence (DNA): TGTGCCAACAGCTTTGACCGACTAGTGGATGGGCAGTTCTTC. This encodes CANSFDRLVDGQFF.

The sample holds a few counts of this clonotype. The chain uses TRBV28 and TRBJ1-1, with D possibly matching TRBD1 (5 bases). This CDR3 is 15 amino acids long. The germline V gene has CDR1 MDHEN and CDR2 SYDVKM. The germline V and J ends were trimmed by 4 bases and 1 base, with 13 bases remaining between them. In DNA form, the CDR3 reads TGTGCCAGCAGTTCCTCTCGGGGCCCGAACACTGAAGCTTTCTTT. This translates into CASSSSRGPNTEAFF.

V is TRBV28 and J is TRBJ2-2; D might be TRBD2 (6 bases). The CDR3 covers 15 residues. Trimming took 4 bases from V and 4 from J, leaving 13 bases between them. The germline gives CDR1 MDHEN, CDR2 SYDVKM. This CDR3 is CASSSGRSGTGELFF. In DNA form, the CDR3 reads TGTGCCAGCAGTTCAGGGAGGTCGGGCACCGGGGAGCTGTTTTTT.

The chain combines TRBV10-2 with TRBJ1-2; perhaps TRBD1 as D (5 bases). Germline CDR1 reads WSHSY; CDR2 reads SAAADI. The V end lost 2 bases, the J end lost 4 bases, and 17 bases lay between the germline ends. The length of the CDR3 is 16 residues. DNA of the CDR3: TGCGCCAGCAGTGAGGTATCCCGGGGCGGAACCTATGGCTACACCTTC. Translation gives CASSEVSRGGTYGYTF.

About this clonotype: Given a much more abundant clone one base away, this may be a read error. CDR3 bases: TGTGCCAGCTGTTTAATCAATCAGCCCCAGCATTTT. Residues: CASCLINQPQHF. The rearrangement links TRBV28 to TRBJ1-5; D is unresolved. The germline gives CDR1 MDHEN, CDR2 SYDVKM. The CDR3 extends over 12 amino acids.

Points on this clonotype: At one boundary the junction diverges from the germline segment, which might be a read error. The CDR3, as DNA: TGTGTCTGGAGGCGGCGGAACAATGAGCAGTTCTTC. Translated, it gives CVWRRRNNEQFF. V and J are TRBV30 and TRBJ2-1; possible D gene TRBD2, 5 bases. Looked up from germline, CDR1 is GTSNPN and CDR2 is SVGIG (reference sequence). The CDR3 covers 12 residues. Filled out from reference TRBV30 and TRBJ2-1, the complete variable domain reads SQTIHQWPATLVQPVGSPLSLECTVEGTSNPNLYWYRQAAGRGLQLLFYSVGIGQISSEVPQNLSASRPQDRQFILSSKKLLLSDSGFYLCVWRRRNNEQFFGPGTRLTVL.

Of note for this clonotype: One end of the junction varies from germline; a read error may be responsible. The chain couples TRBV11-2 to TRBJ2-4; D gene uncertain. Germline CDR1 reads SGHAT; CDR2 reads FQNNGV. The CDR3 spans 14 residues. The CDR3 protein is CASSPRPGANVQYF. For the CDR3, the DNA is TGTGCCAGCAGCCCCCGACCTGGAGCAAACGTTCAGTACTTC.

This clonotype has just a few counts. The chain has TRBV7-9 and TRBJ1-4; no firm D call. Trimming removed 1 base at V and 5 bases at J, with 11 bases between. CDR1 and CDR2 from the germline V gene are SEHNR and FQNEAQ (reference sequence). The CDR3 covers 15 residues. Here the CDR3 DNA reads TGTGCCAGCAGCTTAGTTCGGCAGAAGAATGAAAAACTGTTTTTT. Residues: CASSLVRQKNEKLFF.

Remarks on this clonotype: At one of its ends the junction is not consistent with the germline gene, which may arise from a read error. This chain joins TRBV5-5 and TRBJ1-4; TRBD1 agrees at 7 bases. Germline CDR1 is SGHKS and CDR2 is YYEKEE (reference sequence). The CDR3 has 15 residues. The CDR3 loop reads CANSLGGTENEKLFF. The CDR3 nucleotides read TGTGCCAACAGCTTGGGCGGGACAGAAAATGAAAAACTGTTTTTT.

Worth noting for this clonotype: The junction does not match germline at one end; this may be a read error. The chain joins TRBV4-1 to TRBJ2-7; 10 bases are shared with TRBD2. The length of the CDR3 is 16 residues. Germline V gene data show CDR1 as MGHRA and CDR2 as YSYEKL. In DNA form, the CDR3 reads TGCGCCATCAGCCAAACGATGCTAGCGGGAGAGGACGAGCAGTACTTC. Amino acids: CAISQTMLAGEDEQYF.

Written as DNA, the CDR3 is TGTGCCAGCAGCCCACTAGCGGGAGAGGGCAATGAGCAGTTCTTC. Amino acid sequence: CASSPLAGEGNEQFF. The V and J genes are TRBV7-9 and TRBJ2-1; 11 bases agree with TRBD2. In germline, CDR1 is SEHNR, CDR2 FQNEAQ (reference sequence). CDR3 length: 15 residues. V was clipped by 5 bases and J by 6 bases; unmatched bases: 6.

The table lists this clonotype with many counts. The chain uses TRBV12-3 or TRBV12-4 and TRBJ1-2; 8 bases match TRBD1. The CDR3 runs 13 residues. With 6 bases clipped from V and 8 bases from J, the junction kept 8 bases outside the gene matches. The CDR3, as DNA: TGTGCCAGCAGGCCACGGACAGGGTCAGGCTACACCTTC. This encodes CASRPRTGSGYTF.

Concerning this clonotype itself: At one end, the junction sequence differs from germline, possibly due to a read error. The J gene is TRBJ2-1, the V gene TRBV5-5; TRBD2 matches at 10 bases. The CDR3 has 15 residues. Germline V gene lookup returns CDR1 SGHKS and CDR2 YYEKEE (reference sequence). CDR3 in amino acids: CASSVRLAGYNEQSF. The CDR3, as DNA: TGTGCCAGCAGCGTCAGACTAGCGGGCTACAATGAGCAGTCCTTC.

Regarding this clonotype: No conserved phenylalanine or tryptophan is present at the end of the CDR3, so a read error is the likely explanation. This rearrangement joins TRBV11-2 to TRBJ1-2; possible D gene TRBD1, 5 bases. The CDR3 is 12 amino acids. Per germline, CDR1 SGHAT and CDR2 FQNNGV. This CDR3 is CANSFGRAGYTS. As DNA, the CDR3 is TGTGCCAACAGCTTTGGCAGGGCGGGCTACACCTCC.

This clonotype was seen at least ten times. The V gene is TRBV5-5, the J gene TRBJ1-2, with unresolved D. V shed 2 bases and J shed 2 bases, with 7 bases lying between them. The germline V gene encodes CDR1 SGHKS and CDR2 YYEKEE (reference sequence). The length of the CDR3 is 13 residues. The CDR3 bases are TGTGCCAGCAGCTTTCACACCAACTATGGCTACACCTTC. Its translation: CASSFHTNYGYTF.

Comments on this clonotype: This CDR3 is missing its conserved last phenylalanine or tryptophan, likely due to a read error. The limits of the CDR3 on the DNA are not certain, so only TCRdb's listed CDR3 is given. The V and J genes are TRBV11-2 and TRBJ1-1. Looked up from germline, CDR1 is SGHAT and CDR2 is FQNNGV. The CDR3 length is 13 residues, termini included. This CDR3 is CVSSLLGNTEAFL.

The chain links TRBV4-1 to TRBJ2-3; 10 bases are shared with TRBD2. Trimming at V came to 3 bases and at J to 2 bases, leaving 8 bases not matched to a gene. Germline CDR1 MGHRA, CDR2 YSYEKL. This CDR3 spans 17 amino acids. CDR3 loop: CASSQGGLASVTDTQYF. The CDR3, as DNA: TGCGCCAGCAGCCAGGGGGGACTAGCGAGTGTCACAGATACGCAGTATTTT.

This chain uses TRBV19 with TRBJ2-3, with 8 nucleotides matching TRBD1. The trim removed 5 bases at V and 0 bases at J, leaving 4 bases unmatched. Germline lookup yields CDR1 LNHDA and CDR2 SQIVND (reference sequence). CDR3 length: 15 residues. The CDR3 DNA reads TGTGCCAGTAGTGCCCGGGACAGGAGCACAGATACGCAGTATTTT. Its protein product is CASSARDRSTDTQYF. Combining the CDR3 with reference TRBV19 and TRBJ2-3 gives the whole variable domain DGGITQSPKYLFRKEGQNVTLSCEQNLNHDAMYWYRQDPGQGLRLIYYSQIVNDFQKGDIAEGYSVSREKKESFPLTVTSAQKNPTAFYLCASSARDRSTDTQYFGPGTRLTVL.

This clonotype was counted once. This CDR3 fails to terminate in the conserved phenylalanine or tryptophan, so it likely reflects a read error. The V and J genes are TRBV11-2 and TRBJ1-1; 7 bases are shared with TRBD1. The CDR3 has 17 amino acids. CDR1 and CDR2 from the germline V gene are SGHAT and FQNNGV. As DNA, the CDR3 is TGTGTCAGCAGCTTATTCCCCCGGACAGGTATGAACACTGAAGCTTTCCTT. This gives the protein CVSSLFPRTGMNTEAFL.